These 2 T cell receptor beta chains originate from one sample sequenced in a study of PD-1 blockade in classical Hodgkin lymphoma. Profiled with immunoSEQ multiplex PCR; TCRdb holds only in-frame clones, not every one. The table includes about 58,000 clones, around 93% detected once. Relapse was seen in all patients after autologous stem cell transplantation, and brentuximab vedotin exposure was variable. The sequenced sample was peripheral blood mononuclear cells (PBMCs), obtained before the second cycle of nivolumab. The source of these receptors is a human donor with classical Hodgkin lymphoma.

CDR3 sequence reads: CASLQVQETQYF. The CDR3 DNA reads as TGTGCCAGCCTTCAGGTTCAAGAGACCCAGTACTTC. V gene TRBV2 combines with J gene TRBJ2-5, with D unclear. CDR1 is SNHLY, CDR2 FYNNEI, per germline. V gave up 8 bases and J gave up 2 bases, with 9 bases separating them. The CDR3 has 12 residues. Supplemented by reference TRBV2 and TRBJ2-5, the full variable domain reads EPEVTQTPSHQVTQMGQEVILRCVPISNHLYFYWYRQILGQKVEFLVSFYNNEISEKSEIFDDQFSVERPDGSNFTLKIRSTKLEDSAMYFCASLQVQETQYFGPGTRLLVL.

The rearrangement uses TRBV6-5 and TRBJ2-3; D may be TRBD1 (6 bases). The germline CDR1 and CDR2 sequences are MNHEY and SVGAGI. V lost 8 bases and J lost 3, with 15 bases in between. There are 14 residues in the CDR3. CDR3 in DNA: TGTGCCAGCTCCCTTGTGGGGACAACAGATACGCAGTATTTT. This gives the protein CASSLVGTTDTQYF.